Listed below are T cell receptor beta chains from one sample, sequenced in a study of human T cells and chemical hapten exposure. TCRdb reprocessed the RACE reads with MiXCR, giving one entry per CDR3 protein. Seen here are 100,000 or so distinct CDR3 sequences, around 9.3% observed once, and the top ten hold 2% to 2.5%. Source: whole blood, taken in connection with sensitization to the hapten diphenylcyclopropenone (DPC). These receptors all stem from a woman in her thirties or forties with alopecia areata. Some clones in this sample may be carry-over from other donors' samples. The CDR3 runs from the conserved cysteine through the conserved F or W. A D gene is named only where the DNA matches it firmly. For some rows the clone size is stated as once, few or many, or as a class when expanded; others skip it.

d_gene	v_gene	j_gene	abundance	CDR3aa	CDR3nt
-	TRBV7-8	TRBJ2-3	many	CASSLPSTDTQYF	TGTGCCAGCAGCCTCCCAAGCACAGATACGCAGTATTTT
-	TRBV18	TRBJ1-1	few	CASSPPRGADTEAFF	TGTGCCAGCTCACCACCAAGGGGGGCGGACACTGAAGCTTTCTTT
-	TRBV11-2	TRBJ1-1	-	CASSFGGGTEAFF	TGTGCCAGCAGCTTCGGGGGAGGCACTGAAGCTTTCTTT
-	TRBV20-1	TRBJ1-5	-	CSAARGTSQPQHF	TGCAGTGCAGCCCGGGGGACCAGTCAGCCCCAGCATTTT
-	TRBV9	TRBJ2-1	few	CASSLGDFDEQFF	TGTGCCAGCAGCTTAGGGGATTTCGATGAGCAGTTCTTC
-	TRBV10-3	TRBJ1-2	few	CAISELTGADGYTF	TGTGCCATCAGTGAGCTAACGGGGGCGGATGGCTACACCTTC
-	TRBV29-1	TRBJ1-1	few	CSVALHQDTEAFF	TGCAGCGTTGCGTTACACCAAGACACTGAAGCTTTCTTT
-	TRBV25-1	TRBJ2-7	many	CASSDHPSYEQYF	TGTGCCAGCAGTGATCACCCTTCCTACGAGCAGTACTTC
-	TRBV6-2/TRBV6-3	TRBJ1-1	-	CASSQGGTAFF	TGTGCCAGCAGTCAAGGAGGAACAGCTTTCTTT
-	TRBV7-9	TRBJ1-1	many	CASSLGQGTEAFF	TGTGCCAGCAGCTTAGGGCAGGGCACTGAAGCTTTCTTT
-	TRBV7-8	TRBJ2-5	-	CASSDTRVSTLTQYF	TGTGCCAGCAGCGACACGAGGGTATCCACCCTTACCCAGTACTTC
-	TRBV7-9	TRBJ1-1	many	CASSSKMGGPNTEAFF	TGTGCCAGCAGCTCCAAAATGGGGGGCCCCAACACTGAAGCTTTCTTT